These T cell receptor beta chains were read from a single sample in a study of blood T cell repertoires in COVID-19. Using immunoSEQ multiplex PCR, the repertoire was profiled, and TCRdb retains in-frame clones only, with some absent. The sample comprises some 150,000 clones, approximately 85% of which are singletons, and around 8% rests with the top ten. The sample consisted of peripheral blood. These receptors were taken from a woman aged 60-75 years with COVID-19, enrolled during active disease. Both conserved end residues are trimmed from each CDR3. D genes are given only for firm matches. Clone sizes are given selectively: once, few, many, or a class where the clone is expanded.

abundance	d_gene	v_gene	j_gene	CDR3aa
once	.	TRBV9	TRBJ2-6	ASSVGLPRSGANVLT
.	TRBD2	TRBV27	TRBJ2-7	ASSLAGAGGPPYEQY
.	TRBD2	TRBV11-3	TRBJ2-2	ASSSPGAGGRTGELF
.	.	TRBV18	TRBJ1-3	ASSPPGHGSRNTIY
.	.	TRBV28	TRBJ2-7	ASSFIQTTTYEQY
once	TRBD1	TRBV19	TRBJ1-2	ASSIRGQTTYGYT
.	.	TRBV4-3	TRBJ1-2	ASSQDSGSPGYGYT
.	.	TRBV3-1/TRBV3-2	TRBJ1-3	ASSRGSGEGNTIY
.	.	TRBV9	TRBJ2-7	ASSPQFEQY
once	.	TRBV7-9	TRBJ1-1	ASSLNRMNTEAF
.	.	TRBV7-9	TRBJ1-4	ASSLTAGPNEKLF
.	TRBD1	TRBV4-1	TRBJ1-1	ASSHPLTGWNTEAF
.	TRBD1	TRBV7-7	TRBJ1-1	ASSSRTGQNTEAF
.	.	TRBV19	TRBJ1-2	ASSMNVIGYGYT
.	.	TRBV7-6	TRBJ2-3	ASSLFSVTTDTQY
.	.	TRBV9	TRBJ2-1	ASSVAKRSEQF
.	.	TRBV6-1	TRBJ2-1	ASSELGGEQF
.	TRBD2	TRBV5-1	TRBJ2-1	ASSSSSGAAQNEQF
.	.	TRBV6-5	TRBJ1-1	ASSFRQNTEAF
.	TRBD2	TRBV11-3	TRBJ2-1	ASSLGGDLNEQF
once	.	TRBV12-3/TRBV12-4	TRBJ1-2	ASSLGTLVN
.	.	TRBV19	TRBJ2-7	ASSFTGPPYEQY
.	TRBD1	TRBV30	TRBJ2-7	AWSVPGQGAYEQY
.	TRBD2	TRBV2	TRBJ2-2	ASSVGAGANTGELF
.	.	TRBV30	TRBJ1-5	AWSTSRVGSNQPQH
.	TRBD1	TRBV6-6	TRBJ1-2	ASSRDRGYGYT
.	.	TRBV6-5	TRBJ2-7	ASSYQPGVGYEQY
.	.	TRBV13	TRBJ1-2	ASSLAGVDGYT
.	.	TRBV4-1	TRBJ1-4	ASSQVGATNEKLF
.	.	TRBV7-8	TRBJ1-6	ASSIPRDTTYNSPLH
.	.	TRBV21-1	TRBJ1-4	ASSKGQRSNEKLF
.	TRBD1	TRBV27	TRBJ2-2	ASSFRTGVTGELF
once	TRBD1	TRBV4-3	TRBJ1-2	ASSQQTGHIGGYT
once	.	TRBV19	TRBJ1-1	ASSIGLSTEAF
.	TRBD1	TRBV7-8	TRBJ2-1	ASSLGGLYNEQF
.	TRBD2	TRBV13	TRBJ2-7	ASSSMGLARYEQY
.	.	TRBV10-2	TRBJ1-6	ASSRGPNSPLH
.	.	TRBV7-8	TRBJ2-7	ASSFAGVYEQY
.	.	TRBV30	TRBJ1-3	AWSPQRSTGNTIY
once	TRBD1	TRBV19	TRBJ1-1	ASSIYPRDRDEAF
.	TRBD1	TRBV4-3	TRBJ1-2	ASSQEGTGVGYT
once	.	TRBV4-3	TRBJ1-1	ASSRGGGRPDTEAF
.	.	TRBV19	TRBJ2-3	ASSMNPRADTQY